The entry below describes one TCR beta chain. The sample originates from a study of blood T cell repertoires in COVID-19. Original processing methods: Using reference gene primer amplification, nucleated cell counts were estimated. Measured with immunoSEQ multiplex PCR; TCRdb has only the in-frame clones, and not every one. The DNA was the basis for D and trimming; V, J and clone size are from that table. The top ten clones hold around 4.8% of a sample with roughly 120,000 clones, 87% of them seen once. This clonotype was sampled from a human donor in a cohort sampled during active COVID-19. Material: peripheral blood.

CDR3 in DNA: TGTGCCAGCAGTACCCGACAGGGGTACACTGAAGCTTTCTTT. Amino acids: CASSTRQGYTEAFF. The rearrangement links TRBV28 to TRBJ1-1, with TRBD1 matching over 8 bases. CDR1 and CDR2 from the germline V gene are MDHEN and SYDVKM. This CDR3 region has 14 residues. J was trimmed by 3 bases and V by 5 bases; bases with no gene match: 5.